The source of this T cell receptor beta chain is a study of graft-versus-host responses after intestinal transplantation. Study-wide background: Isolated intestinal, liver-intestinal, or multivisceral transplants had been given to the recipients. Every recipient had anti-thymocyte globulin induction and around three years of tacrolimus plus steroids.

Findings of the study overall: Some GvH clones appeared in ileal mucosa or blood before recipient bone marrow.

Regarding this clone: The antigen remains undetermined.

With 3 bases removed from V and 4 bases from J, the gap between germline ends came to 15 bases. The length of the CDR3 is 16 residues. Per germline, CDR1 LNHNV and CDR2 YYDKDF (reference sequence). Assay: immunoSEQ multiplex PCR; the TCRdb copy retains only in-frame clones and omits some. The sample lists 100,000 to 130,000 clones, roughly 87% occurring once. The source is a human donor who was the organ donor for an intestinal transplant. V and J are TRBV15 and TRBJ2-2; possibly TRBD1 or TRBD2 for D (5 bases each). Sequenced material: unstimulated CD4+ T cells sorted from spleen or lymph node cells, taken before transplant. CDR3 protein: CATSRGSGATTGELFF. The CDR3 coding sequence is TGTGCCACCAGCAGGGGATCCGGGGCCACCACCGGGGAGCTGTTTTTT. Looking up the rest from reference TRBV15 and TRBJ2-2 gives the full variable domain: DAMVIQNPRYQVTQFGKPVTLSCSQTLNHNVMYWYQQKSSQAPKLLFHYYDKDFNNEADTPDNFQSRRPNTSFCFLDIRSPGLGDTAMYLCATSRGSGATTGELFFGEGSRLTVL.